The present T cell receptor beta chain was sequenced within a study of identical twins. Each donor was a healthy Caucasian. Whole-study findings and limits: Cross-sectional statistics underpinned the conclusions; the same donors were not followed. Alpha sequences that were out-of-frame and twin-shared showed an excess of low generation probability.

This clonotype was found a few times. Its antigen is unknown. Trimming pared 0 bases from V and 7 bases from J, leaving 16 bases between. The V gene's germline CDR1 is MNHEY and CDR2 SMNVEV (reference sequence). The CDR3 extends over 16 amino acids. Unique molecular identifiers were in the cDNA, with template-switch universal primer binding. TCRdb itself ran the 5' RACE reads through MiXCR, one entry per CDR3 protein. The sample lists approximately 1.8 million distinct CDR3 sequences; roughly a third were seen once. Sequenced sample: cord blood. The rearrangement joins TRBV27 to TRBJ2-1; D assignment may be TRBD1 or TRBD2 (6 bases each). The source of this sequence is a newborn girl in good health. The CDR3 loop reads CASSLSGGFPSNEQFF. The CDR3 DNA is TGTGCCAGCAGTTTATCCGGGGGCTTCCCGTCAAATGAGCAGTTCTTC.